This T cell receptor beta chain was sequenced in a study of post-analysis software for immune sequencing data. Notes on the study in general: Patients had higher frequencies than controls of about five TRBV segments, including TRBV5-6, TRBV5-1 and TRBV20-1. Relative to controls, patients with multiple sclerosis showed significantly lower normalized Chao1 diversity.

Unique molecular identifiers tagged the TCR beta cDNA libraries. TCRdb re-called the PCR reads through MiXCR, storing one row per CDR3 protein. The repertoire holds about 160,000 distinct CDR3 sequences, with under 40% as singletons. V lost 4 bases to trimming and J lost 7 bases; unmatched junction nucleotides: 8. Per germline, CDR1 SGDLS and CDR2 YYNGEE. CDR3 length: 15 amino acids. Points on this clonotype: Its specificity is not known.

The sequencing here drew on blood, taken after autologous hematopoietic stem cell transplantation. The V and J genes are TRBV9 and TRBJ2-1; 10 positions agree with TRBD2. This TCR came from a girl aged 5 to 17 with multiple sclerosis. The CDR3 region is CASSPQTLAGNEQFF. The CDR3 DNA reads as TGTGCCAGCAGCCCCCAGACACTAGCGGGGAATGAGCAGTTCTTC.